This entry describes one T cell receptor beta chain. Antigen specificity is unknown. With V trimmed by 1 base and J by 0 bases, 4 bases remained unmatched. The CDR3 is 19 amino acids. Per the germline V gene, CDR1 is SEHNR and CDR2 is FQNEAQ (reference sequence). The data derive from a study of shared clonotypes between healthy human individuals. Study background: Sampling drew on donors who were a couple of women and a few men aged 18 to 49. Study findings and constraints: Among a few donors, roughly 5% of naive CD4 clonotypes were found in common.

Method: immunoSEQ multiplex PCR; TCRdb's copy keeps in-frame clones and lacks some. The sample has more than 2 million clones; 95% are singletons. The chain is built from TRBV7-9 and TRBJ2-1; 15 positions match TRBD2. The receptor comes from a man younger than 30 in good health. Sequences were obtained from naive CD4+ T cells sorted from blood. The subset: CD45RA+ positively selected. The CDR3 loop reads CASSLGTSGRARSYNEQFF. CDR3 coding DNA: TGTGCCAGCAGCTTAGGGACTAGCGGGAGGGCCCGCTCCTACAATGAGCAGTTCTTC.